The sequence of this T cell receptor beta chain was determined in a study of blood T cell repertoires in COVID-19. CDR1 is SQVTM and CDR2 is ANQGSEA in the germline V gene. The CDR3 totals 13 residues. Germline trimming cut 2 bases from V and 8 bases from J; bases unmatched to any gene: 6. The method was immunoSEQ multiplex PCR; TCRdb's version includes in-frame clones alone and lacks a portion of them. The table lists roughly 160,000 clones, approximately 80% of them singletons. The sequence was obtained from a man in his forties or fifties who had recovered from COVID-19. This chain connects TRBV29-1 to TRBJ1-2, with 9 bases fitting TRBD1. The sequenced material came from PBMCs or T cells enriched from blood (not recorded which). This chain's CDR3 is CSVERWTGDGYTF. In DNA, the CDR3 is TGCAGCGTTGAACGATGGACAGGGGACGGCTACACCTTC.